The entry below describes one TCR beta chain. The sample comes from a study of OX40 agonist ivuxolimab in advanced cancers. Data came from immunoSEQ multiplex PCR; TCRdb stores just in-frame clones and leaves some out. Of approximately 65,000 clones listed, more than 75% are singletons. Germline CDR1 and CDR2: SGHVS and FQNEAQ. CDR3 length: 17 amino acids. The V end was cut by 5 bases, the J end by 3 bases, with 22 bases between. This clonotype originated in an adult with an advanced solid tumor such as melanoma, head and neck, liver or kidney cancer. The chain joins TRBV7-8 to TRBJ1-1; a possible D gene is TRBD1 (6 bases). Sequenced material: CD4+ or CD8+ T cells sorted from blood, taken in a trial of the OX40 agonist ivuxolimab. CDR3 DNA sequence: TGTGCCAGCAGCATCGGGGGGCCCCGTGGACGAGACACTGAAGCTTTCTTT. It specifies CASSIGGPRGRDTEAFF.